This TCR beta chain was profiled in a study of early T cells in non-severe SARS-CoV-2 infection. In its sample, this clonotype was seen many times. The germline V gene encodes CDR1 LNHDA and CDR2 SQIVND (reference sequence). CDR3 length: 14 residues. V trimming: 4 bases; J trimming: 7 bases; junction bases outside the gene matches: 6. TCRdb re-analysed the 5' RACE reads in MiXCR, keeping a single row per CDR3 protein. This sample has approximately 70,000 distinct CDR3 sequences; 9.5% to 15% occur once, and the top ten carry 0.95% to 1.5%. The genes are TRBV19 and TRBJ1-5; TRBD1 agrees at 8 bases. The TCR comes from an adult who was a healthcare worker with PCR-confirmed SARS-CoV-2 infection or an uninfected control (not recorded which). What was sequenced was whole blood. In DNA form, the CDR3 reads TGTGCCAGTAGTACAGGGGGCGCGGGACAGCCCCAGCATTTT. Translating it yields CASSTGGAGQPQHF.